This entry lists 17 T cell receptor beta chains sequenced from one sample in a study of spatial heterogeneity in lung cancer. MiXCR, run by TCRdb on the 5' RACE reads, gives a single entry per CDR3 protein. Found here are 100,000 to 110,000 distinct CDR3 sequences, under 4.5% of them singletons; the top ten hold about 20%. Regarding time point: sample taken at primary tumor resection. No antigen has been identified for these receptors. Study-level results: Tumor mutation count correlated with how many alpha and beta TCRs expanded intratumorally.

Sequencing was performed on lung tumor tissue, taken at surgery. The receptors come from a male donor with early-stage non-small cell lung cancer.

This clonotype was seen a handful of times. The chain links TRBV7-9 to TRBJ1-3, with D perhaps matching TRBD1 (5 bases). CDR1 is SEHNR and CDR2 is FQNEAQ in the germline V gene (reference sequence). This CDR3 region has 16 residues. The V gene lost 6 bases and the J gene lost 0 bases, with 15 bases spanning the gap. The chain's CDR3 is CASRLRTRDSGNTIYF. The CDR3 DNA is TGTGCCAGCAGACTTAGGACCAGGGACTCTGGAAACACCATATATTTT.

This clonotype came up many times. The V call is TRBV9, the J call TRBJ1-1; D is perhaps TRBD1 (5 bases). The CDR3 runs 15 residues. Germline-derived CDR1 and CDR2 are SGDLS and YYNGEE. V lost 0 bases and J 1 base, leaving 10 bases between the germline ends. CDR3 protein: CASSVASGQNTEAFF. The CDR3 DNA sequence: TGTGCCAGCAGCGTAGCATCAGGACAGAACACTGAAGCTTTCTTT. The full variable domain, with the rest looked up from reference TRBV9 and TRBJ1-1, is DSGVTQTPKHLITATGQRVTLRCSPRSGDLSVYWYQQSLDQGLQFLIQYYNGEERAKGNILERFSAQQFPDLHSELNLSSLELGDSALYFCASSVASGQNTEAFFGQGTRLTVV.

This clonotype has a count of ten or more. The J gene is TRBJ2-7, the V gene TRBV20-1, with D perhaps matching TRBD1 (5 bases). Germline loops: CDR1 DFQATT, CDR2 SNEGSKA (reference sequence). Trimming removed 6 bases at V and 9 bases at J, with 21 bases between. This CDR3 has 13 amino acids. CDR3 bases: TGCAGTGCCAGCCCAGGGAACCAGGGCGGGCAGTACTTC. Its translation: CSASPGNQGGQYF.

This clonotype was counted at least ten times. This sequence joins TRBV6-1 and TRBJ1-4; 8 bases map to TRBD1. The V gene's germline CDR1 is MNHNS and CDR2 SASEGT. This CDR3 has 14 amino acids. Trimming cost V 6 bases and J 5 bases; bases outside gene matches: 5. CDR3 sequence (DNA): TGTGCCAGCAGGACAGGGGCGTTCAATGAAAAACTGTTTTTT. It translates to CASRTGAFNEKLFF.

This clonotype was counted at least ten times. This chain connects TRBV28 to TRBJ1-5; D is uncertain. CDR3 length: 15 residues. The V gene lost 5 bases and the J gene lost 1 base, with 12 bases spanning the gap. The germline V gene encodes CDR1 MDHEN and CDR2 SYDVKM. For the CDR3, the DNA is TGTGCCAGCAGTCCCCTGTCGACCAGCAATCAGCCCCAGCATTTT. It yields the protein CASSPLSTSNQPQHF.

The V and J genes are TRBV2 and TRBJ2-6; D unclear. The CDR3 is 16 amino acids. Trimming stripped 7 bases from V and 0 bases from J, with 13 bases between. Germline V gene lookup returns CDR1 SNHLY and CDR2 FYNNEI. CDR3 amino acids: CASTGFGSSGANVLTF. The CDR3 DNA sequence: TGTGCCAGCACAGGCTTCGGGTCCTCTGGGGCCAACGTCCTGACTTTC.

On this clonotype: A read error may be the cause here, since a much bigger clone is one base away. The gene calls are TRBV6-1 and TRBJ2-7, with D possibly TRBD2 on 5 matching bases. Per germline, CDR1 MNHNS and CDR2 SASEGT. The CDR3 totals 16 residues. Trimming stripped 0 bases from V and 2 bases from J, with 14 bases between. The CDR3 spells CASSEAPPGNTYEQYF. CDR3 DNA sequence: TGTGCCAGCAGTGAAGCCCCTCCCGGGAACACCTACGAGCAGTACTTC.

At least ten counts were recorded for this clonotype. The rearrangement uses TRBV29-1 and TRBJ2-2; 11 bases are a match to TRBD2. Germline values: CDR1 SQVTM, CDR2 ANQGSEA. Trimming at V came to 4 bases and at J to 5 bases, leaving 6 bases not matched to a gene. The CDR3 extends over 15 amino acids. The CDR3 spells CSVVTSGSLTGELFF. CDR3 nucleotide sequence: TGCAGCGTTGTAACTAGCGGGAGTCTTACCGGGGAGCTGTTTTTT.

Many counts were recorded for this clonotype. The chain has TRBV29-1 and TRBJ2-1; 7 nucleotides match TRBD2. This CDR3 is built from 14 residues. V trimming: 1 base; J trimming: 8 bases; junction bases outside the gene matches: 8. Looked up from germline, CDR1 is SQVTM and CDR2 is ANQGSEA. The CDR3 sequence: CSVEVAGFLYEQFF. In DNA form, the CDR3 reads TGCAGCGTTGAAGTAGCGGGTTTTTTGTATGAGCAGTTCTTC.

This clonotype was recorded at least ten times. This rearrangement joins TRBV7-2 to TRBJ1-1; no definite D call. Trimming pared 2 bases from V and 0 bases from J, leaving 10 bases between. The germline gives CDR1 SGHTA, CDR2 FQGNSA. The CDR3 covers 15 residues. The CDR3 DNA reads TGTGCCAGCAGCTTATTTTTCGGCATGAACACTGAAGCTTTCTTT. It translates to CASSLFFGMNTEAFF.

This clonotype came up many times. This rearrangement joins TRBV12-5 to TRBJ2-5; TRBD2 might be the D (5 bases). Germline CDR1 LGHNT, CDR2 FRNRAP. The CDR3 loop spans 13 amino acids. V gave up 4 bases and J gave up 5 bases, with 11 bases separating them. The CDR3 here is CASGWGADETQYF. The CDR3 coding sequence is TGTGCTAGTGGTTGGGGAGCCGATGAGACCCAGTACTTC. The whole variable domain, remainder taken from reference TRBV12-5 and TRBJ2-5, is DARVTQTPRHKVTEMGQEVTMRCQPILGHNTVFWYRQTMMQGLELLAYFRNRAPLDDSGMPKDRFSAEMPDATLATLKIQPSEPRDSAVYFCASGWGADETQYFGPGTRLLVL.

This clonotype was seen at least ten times. V and J are TRBV11-1 and TRBJ2-3; the match to TRBD2 covers 11 bases. The germline gives CDR1 SGHAT, CDR2 FQDESV (reference sequence). Trimming cost V 5 bases and J 4 bases; bases outside gene matches: 8. The CDR3 loop spans 16 amino acids. The CDR3 sequence is CASSPTSGSQSDTQYF. The CDR3 bases are TGTGCCAGCAGCCCTACTAGCGGGAGTCAATCAGATACGCAGTATTTT.

As regards this clonotype: A much larger clone lies a single base off, so this may be a read error. The chain joins TRBV24-1 to TRBJ2-2; D unresolved. CDR1 is KGHDR, CDR2 SFDVKD, per germline. The CDR3 totals 14 residues. V gave up 9 bases and J gave up 1 base, with 11 bases separating them. CDR3 residues: CATAADQNTGELFF. DNA of the CDR3: TGTGCCACCGCGGCGGATCAGAACACCGGGGAGCTGTTTTTT.

Ten or more counts support this clonotype. This sequence joins TRBV6-5 and TRBJ1-3, with D uncertain. The germline V gene encodes CDR1 MNHEY and CDR2 SVGAGI. This CDR3 is 14 amino acids long. With 5 bases removed from V and 5 bases from J, the gap between germline ends came to 13 bases. CDR3 DNA: TGTGCCAGCAGTACCCGTCGGGAACGAAACACCATATATTTT. Translated, it gives CASSTRRERNTIYF.

This clonotype occurred many times. The J gene is TRBJ1-5, the V gene TRBV12-3 or TRBV12-4; D is uncertain. This CDR3 region has 15 residues. Trimming removed 2 bases from V and 6 bases from J, with 14 bases in between. CDR3 nucleotide sequence: TGTGCCAGCAGTTTAATGTGGGGTCTCGGTCAGCCCCAGCATTTT. Encoded protein: CASSLMWGLGQPQHF.

This clonotype came up many times. CDR3 nucleotide sequence: TGCGCCAGCAGCTCCAGCCCAACTCAGGGAGGTGTCTACACCTTC. Its translation is CASSSSPTQGGVYTF. The chain links TRBV5-1 to TRBJ1-2; TRBD1 is a possible D gene (5 bases). Trimming removed 3 bases at V and 10 bases at J, with 22 bases between. CDR1 is SGHRS and CDR2 is YFSETQ in the germline V gene. This CDR3 has 15 amino acids.

The V gene is TRBV11-3, the J gene TRBJ2-7, with TRBD1 matching 7 bases. Germline lookup yields CDR1 SGHNT and CDR2 YENEEA. V shed 4 bases, J shed 9 bases, and the junction held 9 bases outside the gene matches. The CDR3 has 13 amino acids. The CDR3 DNA follows: TGTGCCAGCAGCTGGTCGGACAGGTCTTTGCAGTACTTC. As protein: CASSWSDRSLQYF.